This entry describes one TCR beta chain. Looked up from germline, CDR1 is LGHNT and CDR2 is FRNRAP. The CDR3 consists of 14 residues. The V end lost 0 bases, the J end lost 7 bases, and 9 bases lay between the germline ends. The data were obtained in a study of blood T cell repertoires in COVID-19. Original methodology: Amplification from reference gene primers served as the basis for estimated nucleated cell counts. Using immunoSEQ multiplex PCR, the repertoire was profiled, and TCRdb retains in-frame clones only, with some absent. V and J calls and clone size are as listed in that table; D and trimming were resolved from the DNA. Of roughly 500,000 clones detected, around 85% appear once; the ten largest clones hold 6.5% to 8.5%.

This chain connects TRBV12-5 to TRBJ2-2, with D perhaps matching TRBD1 (5 bases). Sequencing was carried out using PBMCs or T cells enriched from blood (not recorded which). The clonotype originates from a woman aged 55-70 years who had recovered from COVID-19. The chain's CDR3 is CASGLVQGVGELFF. In nucleotides, the CDR3 is TGTGCTAGTGGTTTGGTACAAGGGGTCGGGGAGCTGTTTTTT.